This record covers a single TCR beta chain. This clone was detected once. This clone's antigen is unknown. Per-base qualities were not stored, and no clone one base away is much larger. This sample is part of a study of blood T cell repertoires in COVID-19 (dated by TCRdb to 2020 to 2021). In the study overall: The collaborator samples originated in the United States, Italy and Spain and spanned the acute and convalescent phases of COVID-19. The material from the prospective study consisted of cDNA or gDNA derived from T cells, B-cell-depleted T cells, or PBMCs. The dataset comprised deeply sampled blood TCRbeta repertoires from subjects exposed to, actively infected with, or recovered from COVID-19. The repertoires were released in a freely available public database meant as a resource for research on the immune response to SARS-CoV-2. Samples came from the ongoing ImmuneRACE study (first 160 participants) plus 1,254 subjects from 6 global collaborators. The sample metadata nearly always contained a de-identified subject ID, COVID-19 status, age in years and sex. Where HLA class I and class II types were available, the types were taken from metadata supplied by the sample provider, not from assay-based typing.

TCRbeta CDR3 regions were amplified from genomic DNA using the immunoSEQ Assay, a bias-controlled multiplex PCR. Processing in the source paper ran as follows. The number of nucleated cells in each sample was estimated by amplification of reference gene primers within the assay. Sequence reads were collapsed and filtered to measure the absolute abundance of every unique TCRbeta CDR3 rearrangement. Productive Simpson clonality was computed per sample as the square root of Simpson's diversity index over productive rearrangements. The source is immuneACCESS, and TCRdb retained only in-frame sequences with V and J called. Part of the clones is not carried over; for the studies checked, unresolved V genes explain less than half of this, and the remainder is unexplained. The DNA gave D and trimming, while V, J and clone size come from that table. The sample has 350,000 to 400,000 clones on record, roughly 87% of them singletons. Roughly 3% of the sample is in the top ten clones.

Participants in the prospective study were enrolled through a virtual design, were aged about 18 to 90 years, and lived in about 25 United States geographic areas. Cohort assignment in the prospective study relied on participant-reported clinical history from a screening survey and a study questionnaire. Recovered participants in ImmuneRACE Cohort 3 were defined by two consecutive negative NP/OP PCR tests, clearance by a healthcare professional, or resolution of symptoms. In the prospective study, mobile phlebotomists collected whole blood, serum and a nasopharyngeal or oropharyngeal swab from each participant. Participants in the prospective study had the option to provide additional blood draws and questionnaires over an approximately 2-month period. Before DNA extraction, blood samples from the prospective study were shipped at room temperature or frozen. On the study overall, not on this receptor specifically: Clinical and demographic metadata were provided uncurated, with the amount varying by source and participant.

From the germline V gene, CDR1 is SGHNT and CDR2 is YENEEA. Counted from cysteine to phenylalanine, this CDR3 has 13 amino acids. Solely the CDR3 DNA is kept, with 39 bases framed from the first base. After removal of 2 bases from V and 7 bases from J, the junction retains 5 bases not matched to a gene. Sample: PBMCs or T cells enriched from blood (not recorded which). The chain uses TRBV11-3 and TRBJ2-7; 7 bases in the junction line up with TRBD1. The TCR sequence derives from a woman aged 30 to 39 who had recovered from COVID-19. The CDR3 here reads CASSLPGTEEQYF. The DNA is as follows: TGTGCCAGCAGCTTACCGGGGACAGAGGAGCAGTACTTC.